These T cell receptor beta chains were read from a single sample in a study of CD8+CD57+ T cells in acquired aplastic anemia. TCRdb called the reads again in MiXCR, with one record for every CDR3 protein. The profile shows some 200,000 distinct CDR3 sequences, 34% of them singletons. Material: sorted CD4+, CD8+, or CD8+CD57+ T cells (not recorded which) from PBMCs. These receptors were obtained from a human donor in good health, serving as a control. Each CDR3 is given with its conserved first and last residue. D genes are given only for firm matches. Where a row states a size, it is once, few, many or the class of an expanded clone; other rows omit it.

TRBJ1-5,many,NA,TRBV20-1,TGCAGTGCGGAAGGGATAGGGCCAAGCAATCAGCCCCAGCATTTT,CSAEGIGPSNQPQHF
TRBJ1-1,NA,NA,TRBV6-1,TGTGCCAACAAGCGAACAGGGATGAACACTGAAGCTTTCTTT,CANKRTGMNTEAFF
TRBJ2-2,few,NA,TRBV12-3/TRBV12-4,TGTGCCAGCAGTTTAGGAGTCGCGAACACCGGGGAGCTGTTTTTT,CASSLGVANTGELFF
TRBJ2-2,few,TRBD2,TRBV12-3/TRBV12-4,TGTGCCAGCGGGGGGGGACGGCCTAACACCGGGGAGCTGTTTTTT,CASGGGRPNTGELFF
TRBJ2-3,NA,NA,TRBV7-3,TGTGCCAGCAGCCCCCAAGCAGATACGCAGTATTTT,CASSPQADTQYF
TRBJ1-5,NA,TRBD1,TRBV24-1,TGTGCCACCAGTGATCAACGCAGGGGGTCTCAGCCCCAGCATTTT,CATSDQRRGSQPQHF
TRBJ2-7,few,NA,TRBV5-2,TGTGCCAGCTACCCTACTCCGCGAGGGGTGTTTTCTCCCGTAGTTGTGCAGTACTTC,CASYPTPRGVFSPVVVQYF
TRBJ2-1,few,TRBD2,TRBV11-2,TGTGCCAGCAGACGTCCGGGACTAGCGTCCAATGAGCAGTTCTTC,CASRRPGLASNEQFF
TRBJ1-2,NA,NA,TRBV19,TGTGCCAGTAAAGGCCAGGGCAGATACGGCTACACCTTC,CASKGQGRYGYTF
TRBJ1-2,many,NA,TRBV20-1,TGCAGTGCTTGGGGACGGATAAGGGGCTACACCTTC,CSAWGRIRGYTF
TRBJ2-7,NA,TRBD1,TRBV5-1,TGCGCCAGCTCCCGGGACAGGGCCTGCGAGCAGTACTTC,CASSRDRACEQYF
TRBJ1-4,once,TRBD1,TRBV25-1,TGTGCCAGTAGACAGGGTTATGGGGAAAAACTGTTTTTT,CASRQGYGEKLFF
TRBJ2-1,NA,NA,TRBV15,TGTGCCACCAGCACTAGCGCCACGTCCTACAATGAGCAGTTCTTC,CATSTSATSYNEQFF
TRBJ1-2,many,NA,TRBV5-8,TGTGCCAGCAGCTTGGGAACGGGGGGCGGCAGTGGCTACACCTTC,CASSLGTGGGSGYTF
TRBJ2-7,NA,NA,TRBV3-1,TGTGCCAGCAGCCAAGATTTGACCACGAATCAGTACTTC,CASSQDLTTNQYF
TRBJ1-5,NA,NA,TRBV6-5,TGTGCCAGCAGTTACCTCCAGGGGTATAGCAATCAGCCCCAGCATTTT,CASSYLQGYSNQPQHF
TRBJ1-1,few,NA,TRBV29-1,TGCAGCGTTGAAGCGACGGTGAACACTGAAGCTTTCTTT,CSVEATVNTEAFF
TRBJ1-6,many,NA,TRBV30,TGTGCCTGGAGTGTACATAATTCACCCCTCCACTTT,CAWSVHNSPLHF
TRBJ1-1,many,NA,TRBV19,TGTGCCAGTAGTATCGGGACGGTGAACACTGAAGCTTTCTTT,CASSIGTVNTEAFF
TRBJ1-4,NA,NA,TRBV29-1,TGCAGCGTGACGGTGGGGAGCGACGAAAAACTGTTTTTT,CSVTVGSDEKLFF
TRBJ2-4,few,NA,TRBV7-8,TGTGCCAGCAGCCTAGGGCTGGAGATTCAGTACTTC,CASSLGLEIQYF
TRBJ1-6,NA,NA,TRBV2,TGTGCCAGCGGACGGGACATATATAATTCACCCCTCCACTTT,CASGRDIYNSPLHF
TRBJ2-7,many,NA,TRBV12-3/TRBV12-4,TGTGCCAGCAGTCGTACATCCTACGAGCAGTACTTC,CASSRTSYEQYF
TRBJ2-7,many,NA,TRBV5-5,TGTGCCAGCAGCTTGGGGCCAGGATCCTCCTACGAGCAGTACTTC,CASSLGPGSSYEQYF
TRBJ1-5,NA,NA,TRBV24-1,TGTGCCACCAGGGGACGAGAGGGTTACCAGCCCCAGCATTTT,CATRGREGYQPQHF
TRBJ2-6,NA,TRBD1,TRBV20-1,TGCAGTGCTAGTACAGGGGAAATATCTGGGGCCAACGTCCTGACTTTC,CSASTGEISGANVLTF
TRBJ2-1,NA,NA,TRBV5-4,TGTGCCAGCAGTCCGAGGGGCCGGAATGAGCAGTTCTTC,CASSPRGRNEQFF
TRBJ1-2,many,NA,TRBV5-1,TGCGCCAGCAGCACGGCGGGGCCTGGCTATGGCTACACCTTC,CASSTAGPGYGYTF
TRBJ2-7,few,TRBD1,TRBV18,TGTGCCAGCTCACCCATGCGGACAGGGCAGTTTAACGAGCAGTACTTC,CASSPMRTGQFNEQYF
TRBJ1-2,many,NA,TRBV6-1,TGTGCCAGCACTCGGGCTGGGGACTATGGCTACACCTTC,CASTRAGDYGYTF
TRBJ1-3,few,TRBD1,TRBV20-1,TGCAGTTACCCATGGACAGGGGGAAACACCATATATTTT,CSYPWTGGNTIYF